The rows below give T cell receptor beta chains drawn from one sample of a study of control samples from healthy donors and cancer patients. Sequencing used immunoSEQ multiplex PCR; TCRdb keeps in-frame clones, though not all of them. The repertoire holds roughly 120,000 clones, with approximately 89% as singletons. The sample comprised blood. These receptors were collected from a woman younger than 30 in good health. Both conserved end residues are part of each CDR3. Each record gives: V gene, D gene, J gene, clone size, CDR3 DNA, CDR3 protein. The D gene is left open where the match is weak. Clone sizes are given selectively: once, few, many, or a class where the clone is expanded.

TRBV18	TRBD1	TRBJ2-5	-	TGTGCCAGCTCACCGACCCCGGGACAGGGAGGCGAGACCCAGTACTTC	CASSPTPGQGGETQYF
TRBV6-5	-	TRBJ2-7	-	TGTGCCAGCAGTCCGGCTGGCTCTGGCGAGCAGTACTTC	CASSPAGSGEQYF
TRBV7-2	-	TRBJ1-2	-	TGTGCCAGCAGCTTAGCCTCGGCGGGTACGGATGGCTACACCTTC	CASSLASAGTDGYTF
TRBV28	-	TRBJ2-1	-	TGTGCCAGCAGTTCCCCAGGACTAGCAGGGGGGGCAGGGAATGAGCAGTTCTTC	CASSSPGLAGGAGNEQFF
TRBV19	TRBD1	TRBJ2-7	-	TGTGCCAGTAGTATCGGACAGGGTGGCTCCTACGAGCAGTACTTC	CASSIGQGGSYEQYF
TRBV10-3	TRBD1	TRBJ1-1	-	TGTGCCATCAAAGAGGGGGCCACGACACCGACCGAAGCTTTCTTT	CAIKEGATTPTEAFF
TRBV30	-	TRBJ2-2	-	TGTGCCTGGAGTGTAGCAGGGGGAGGGTCCGGGGAGCTGTTTTTT	CAWSVAGGGSGELFF
TRBV4-1	TRBD1	TRBJ2-5	once	TGCGCCAGCAGCCAAAGTCCCGACAGGGGGTATCGAGAGACCCAGTACTTC	CASSQSPDRGYRETQYF
TRBV15	-	TRBJ1-4	-	TGTGCCACCAGCAGACACGGACCAAATGAAAAACTGTTTTTT	CATSRHGPNEKLFF
TRBV3-1/TRBV3-2	-	TRBJ2-2	-	TGTGCCAGCAGCCAAGATGGGGAACGCGGGGTCGGGGAGCTGTTTTTT	CASSQDGERGVGELFF
TRBV3-1/TRBV3-2	TRBD1	TRBJ1-2	-	TGTGCCAGCAGCGACACGCCGGGACAGCAACTCTATGGCTACACCTTC	CASSDTPGQQLYGYTF
TRBV4-3	-	TRBJ2-1	-	TGCGCCAGCAGCCAAGATAGCCAGCGGAGCAACAATGAGCAGTTCTTC	CASSQDSQRSNNEQFF
TRBV7-3	-	TRBJ1-6	-	TGTGCCAGCACCATTTTTTGGAGGAGCTCCTATAATTCACCCCTCCACTTT	CASTIFWRSSYNSPLHF
TRBV4-3	-	TRBJ1-4	few	TGCGCCAGCAGCCAAGAAGGGAACTCTAATGAAAAACTGTTTTTT	CASSQEGNSNEKLFF
TRBV10-3	TRBD2	TRBJ2-7	once	TGTGCCATCAGTGATATTGGAGCGGGGGCTGGTGAGCAGTACTTC	CAISDIGAGAGEQYF